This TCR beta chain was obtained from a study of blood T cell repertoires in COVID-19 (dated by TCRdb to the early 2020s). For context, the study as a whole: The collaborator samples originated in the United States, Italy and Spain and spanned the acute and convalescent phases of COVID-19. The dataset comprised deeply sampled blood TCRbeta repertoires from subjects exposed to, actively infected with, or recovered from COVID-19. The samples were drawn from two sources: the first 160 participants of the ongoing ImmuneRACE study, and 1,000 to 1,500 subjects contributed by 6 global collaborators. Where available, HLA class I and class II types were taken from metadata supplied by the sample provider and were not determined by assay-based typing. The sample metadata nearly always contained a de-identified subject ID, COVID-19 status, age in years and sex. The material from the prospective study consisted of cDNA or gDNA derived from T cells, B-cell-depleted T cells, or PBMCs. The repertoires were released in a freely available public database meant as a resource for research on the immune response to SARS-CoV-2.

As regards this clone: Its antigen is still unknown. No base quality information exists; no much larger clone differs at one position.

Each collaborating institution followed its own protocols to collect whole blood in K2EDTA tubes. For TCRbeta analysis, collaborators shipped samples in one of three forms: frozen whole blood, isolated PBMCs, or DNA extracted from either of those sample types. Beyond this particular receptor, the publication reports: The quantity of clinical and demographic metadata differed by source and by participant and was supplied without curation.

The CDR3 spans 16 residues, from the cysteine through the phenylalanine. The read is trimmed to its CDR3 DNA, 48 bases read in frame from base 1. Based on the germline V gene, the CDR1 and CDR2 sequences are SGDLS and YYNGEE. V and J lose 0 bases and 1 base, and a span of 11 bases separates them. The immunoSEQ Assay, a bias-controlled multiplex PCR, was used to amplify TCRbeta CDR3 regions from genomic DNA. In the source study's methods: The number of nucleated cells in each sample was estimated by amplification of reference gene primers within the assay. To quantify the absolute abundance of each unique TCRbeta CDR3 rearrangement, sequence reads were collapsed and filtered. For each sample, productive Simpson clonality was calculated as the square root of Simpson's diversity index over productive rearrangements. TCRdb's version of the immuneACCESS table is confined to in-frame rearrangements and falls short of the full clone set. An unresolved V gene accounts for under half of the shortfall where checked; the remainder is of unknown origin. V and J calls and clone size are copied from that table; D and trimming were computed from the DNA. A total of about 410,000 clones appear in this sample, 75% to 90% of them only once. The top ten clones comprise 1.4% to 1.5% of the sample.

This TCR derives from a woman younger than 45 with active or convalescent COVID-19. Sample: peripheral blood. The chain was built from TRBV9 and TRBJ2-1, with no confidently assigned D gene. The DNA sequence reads TGTGCCAGCAGCGTAGGGGCCCAGGCATCCTACAATGAGCAGTTCTTC. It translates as CASSVGAQASYNEQFF.